The 20 T cell receptor beta chains below come from one sample, sequenced in a study of blood T cell repertoires in COVID-19. Only in-frame clones appear in the TCRdb table, and some are missing; sequencing was by immunoSEQ multiplex PCR. The sample yields about 200,000 clones, 75% to 85% seen once. Sequencing was carried out using peripheral blood. These receptors came from a human donor in a cohort sampled during active COVID-19.

The rearrangement uses TRBV3-1 (or the pseudogene TRBV3-2) and TRBJ2-3, with 10 positions matching TRBD2. V was clipped by 1 base and J by 4 bases; unmatched bases: 11. This CDR3 has 18 amino acids. Germline CDR1 LGHDT, CDR2 YNNKEL (reference sequence). CDR3 sequence reads: CASSQGVRASGSADTQYF. CDR3 bases: TGTGCCAGCAGCCAAGGAGTTAGGGCTAGCGGGAGCGCAGATACGCAGTATTTT.

The chain carries TRBV5-1 and TRBJ2-7, with 8 bases fitting TRBD2. Germline trimming cut 0 bases from V and 8 bases from J; bases unmatched to any gene: 10. Germline CDR1 reads SGHRS; CDR2 reads YFSETQ. The CDR3 runs to 15 residues. The CDR3 region has the DNA TGCGCCAGCAGCTTGGTCGCTAGCGGGTCCCCTCAGCAGTACTTC. Its protein is CASSLVASGSPQQYF.

A single count supports this clone. The chain uses TRBV27 and TRBJ1-2; 12 positions match TRBD1. CDR1 and CDR2 from the germline V gene are MNHEY and SMNVEV (reference sequence). The V gene end was trimmed by 3 bases and the J gene end by 8 bases; junction bases not matched to a gene: 4. CDR3 length equals 14 residues. The CDR3 here is CASSFRDRGPGYTF. Here the CDR3 DNA reads TGTGCCAGCAGTTTTCGGGACAGGGGGCCAGGCTACACCTTC.

The J gene is TRBJ2-1, the V gene TRBV18, with a tentative D call TRBD1 (5 bases). The CDR3 spans 11 residues. V dropped 4 bases and J dropped 9 bases, with 7 bases sitting between them. Germline V gene data show CDR1 as KGHSH and CDR2 as LQKENI. The chain's CDR3 is CASSLRGEQFF. Written as DNA, the CDR3 is TGTGCCAGCTCACTAAGGGGTGAGCAGTTCTTC.

The CDR3 reads CASSLGQGAYYGYTF. The DNA of the CDR3 is TGCGCCAGCAGCTTGGGACAGGGGGCCTACTATGGCTACACCTTC. V is TRBV5-1 and J is TRBJ1-2; 10 positions agree with TRBD1. Losses at the gene ends were 0 bases for V and 3 bases for J; bases not matched to a gene: 2. Per germline, CDR1 SGHRS and CDR2 YFSETQ. The CDR3 runs to 15 residues.

This chain joins TRBV30 and TRBJ1-3, with D possibly matching TRBD1 (6 bases). CDR1 is GTSNPN, CDR2 SVGIG, per germline (reference sequence). The V gene lost 3 bases and the J gene lost 0 bases, with 12 bases spanning the gap. This CDR3 is 15 amino acids long. The CDR3 sequence is CAWRPTGDSGNTIYF. As DNA, the CDR3 is TGTGCCTGGAGGCCGACAGGCGACTCTGGAAACACCATATATTTT.

V is TRBV2 and J is TRBJ1-6, with 8 bases that match TRBD1. Trimming took 6 bases from V and 7 from J; bases not matched to a gene: 2. The CDR3 contains 13 residues. The V gene's germline CDR1 is SNHLY and CDR2 FYNNEI. The CDR3 DNA sequence: TGTGCCAGCAGGCGGGACAGGAATTCACCCCTCCACTTT. Translating it yields CASRRDRNSPLHF. Looking up the rest from reference TRBV2 and TRBJ1-6 gives the full variable domain: EPEVTQTPSHQVTQMGQEVILRCVPISNHLYFYWYRQILGQKVEFLVSFYNNEISEKSEIFDDQFSVERPDGSNFTLKIRSTKLEDSAMYFCASRRDRNSPLHFGNGTRLTVT.

This clone was counted between two and nine times. J is TRBJ2-5 and V is TRBV28; TRBD2 might be the D (5 bases). Trimming removed 5 bases at V and 7 bases at J, with 14 bases between. The CDR3 is 13 residues long. Germline V gives CDR1 MDHEN, CDR2 SYDVKM. The CDR3 DNA reads TGTGCCAGCAGTCGGAGGACCATACCGACCCAGTACTTC. Its translation: CASSRRTIPTQYF.

The chain carries TRBV19 and TRBJ1-3, with unresolved D. Trimming left V 5 bases short and J 4 bases short, with 9 bases between. Germline V gene data show CDR1 as LNHDA and CDR2 as SQIVND (reference sequence). CDR3 length equals 13 residues. CDR3 DNA: TGTGCCAGTAGTGGATTGCGGGGAAACACCATATATTTT. Protein: CASSGLRGNTIYF.

There are many counts of this clone. The V and J genes are TRBV4-1 and TRBJ2-2; a possible D gene is TRBD2 (6 bases). This CDR3 is built from 15 residues. The germline V gene has CDR1 MGHRA and CDR2 YSYEKL. V was clipped by 4 bases and J by 4 bases, with 13 bases between them. In DNA form, the CDR3 reads TGCGCCAGCAGCCTCGGGCAGGGACTCACCGGGGAGCTGTTTTTT. Translating gives CASSLGQGLTGELFF.

The chain carries TRBV10-2 and TRBJ2-7; D is unresolved. The V gene's germline CDR1 is WSHSY and CDR2 SAAADI. Trimming stripped 9 bases from V and 6 bases from J, with 24 bases between. The CDR3 totals 15 residues. The CDR3: CASDEDCLQECEQYF. In DNA form, the CDR3 reads TGCGCCAGTGATGAGGATTGCCTACAAGAATGCGAGCAGTACTTC.

This chain uses TRBV2 with TRBJ2-1; 10 bases match TRBD2. The CDR3 has 18 amino acids. Germline CDR1 SNHLY, CDR2 FYNNEI. The V gene end was trimmed by 4 bases and the J gene end by 4 bases; junction bases not matched to a gene: 13. The CDR3 DNA reads as TGTGCCAGCAGTGGTACCCCCGGACTAGCGGAGAAATACAATGAGCAGTTCTTC. The encoded protein is CASSGTPGLAEKYNEQFF.

The V call is TRBV2, the J call TRBJ1-5; D unclear. Germline V gives CDR1 SNHLY, CDR2 FYNNEI. CDR3 length: 16 amino acids. Trimming pared 5 bases from V and 0 bases from J, leaving 14 bases between. The CDR3 coding sequence is TGTGCCAGCAGTCCCGAGGCGGTGAATAGCAATCAGCCCCAGCATTTT. Its protein product is CASSPEAVNSNQPQHF. The variable domain in full, with the rest retrieved from reference TRBV2 and TRBJ1-5, is EPEVTQTPSHQVTQMGQEVILRCVPISNHLYFYWYRQILGQKVEFLVSFYNNEISEKSEIFDDQFSVERPDGSNFTLKIRSTKLEDSAMYFCASSPEAVNSNQPQHFGDGTRLSIL.

The V call is TRBV7-2, the J call TRBJ1-3; D might be TRBD1 (5 bases). This CDR3 spans 16 amino acids. In germline, CDR1 is SGHTA, CDR2 FQGNSA. V dropped 3 bases and J dropped 2 bases, with 14 bases sitting between them. The DNA of the CDR3 is TGTGCCAGCAGCTTTAACCGGGGGATTCCTGGAAACACCATATATTTT. Its protein product is CASSFNRGIPGNTIYF.

The chain has TRBV24-1 and TRBJ2-7; TRBD1 matches 8 bases. Trimming removed 5 bases from V and 5 bases from J; junction bases left unmatched: 7. Germline V gene sequence: CDR1 KGHDR, CDR2 SFDVKD. The CDR3 extends over 14 amino acids. CDR3 residues: CATSAAGGVNEQYF. In DNA, the CDR3 is TGTGCCACCAGTGCGGCAGGGGGCGTGAACGAGCAGTACTTC.

This clone was seen only a few times. The V and J genes are TRBV29-1 and TRBJ2-1, with 9 bases identical to TRBD1. The CDR3 contains 15 residues. Unmatched junction bases numbered 9, after V lost 3 bases and J lost 6 bases. Per the germline V gene, CDR1 is SQVTM and CDR2 is ANQGSEA. CDR3 sequence reads: CSVDGPGQGFNEQFF. The DNA for the CDR3 is TGCAGCGTTGATGGACCGGGACAGGGCTTCAATGAGCAGTTCTTC.

The chain carries TRBV2 and TRBJ1-3, with unresolved D. Trimming left V 7 bases short and J 0 bases short, with 7 bases between. Germline lookup yields CDR1 SNHLY and CDR2 FYNNEI. The CDR3 extends over 13 amino acids. DNA for the CDR3: TGTGCCAGCACAGGCATCTCTGGAAACACCATATATTTT. This codes for CASTGISGNTIYF.

This chain connects TRBV5-8 to TRBJ1-1; a weak D match, TRBD1 (5 bases). This CDR3 is built from 15 residues. Trimming left V 2 bases short and J 0 bases short, with 11 bases between. Germline values: CDR1 SGHTS, CDR2 YDEGEE. CDR3 in DNA: TGTGCCAGCAGCTTCCAGGGAAGCCTGAACACTGAAGCTTTCTTT. Translating it yields CASSFQGSLNTEAFF. Looking up the rest from reference TRBV5-8 and TRBJ1-1 gives the full variable domain: EAGVTQSPTHLIKTRGQQATLRCSPISGHTSVYWYQQALGLGLQFLLWYDEGEERNRGNFPPRFSGRQFPNYSSELNVNALELEDSALYLCASSFQGSLNTEAFFGQGTRLTVV.

The genes are TRBV3-1 (or the pseudogene TRBV3-2) and TRBJ1-1; no clear D gene. CDR1 is LGHDT, CDR2 YNNKEL, per germline (reference sequence). Trimming removed 3 bases at V and 4 bases at J, with 6 bases between. CDR3 length equals 12 residues. The CDR3 is CASSHLGTEAFF. CDR3 sequence (DNA): TGTGCCAGCAGCCACCTCGGCACTGAAGCTTTCTTT.

The V and J genes are TRBV29-1 and TRBJ2-5, with a weak D call TRBD1 (8 bases). With 7 bases removed from V and 4 bases from J, the gap between germline ends came to 16 bases. Looked up from germline, CDR1 is SQVTM and CDR2 is ANQGSEA. The CDR3 is 13 residues long. The CDR3 is CSGTTGGGETQYF. Here the CDR3 DNA reads TGCAGCGGCACCACAGGGGGGGGAGAGACCCAGTACTTC.